The entry that follows covers one T cell receptor beta chain sequence. Its antigen is currently not known. Base qualities are not at hand, and no much larger clone is one base apart. These data are taken from a study of OX40 agonist ivuxolimab in advanced cancers. Context from the whole study: Ivuxolimab, which targeted the costimulatory receptor OX40 (CD134), was an agonistic, fully human IgG2 monoclonal antibody. Peripheral TCRbeta sequencing aimed to test whether ivuxolimab altered TCR sequence diversity and caused clonal T-cell expansion. Prior anti-PD-1, anti-PD-L1 or anti-CTLA-4 therapy was permitted, and 35% to 40% of dose-escalation patients had received checkpoint inhibitors. Of the approximately 50 dose-escalation patients, hepatocellular carcinoma was present in approximately 20, melanoma in approximately 15, renal cell carcinoma in 9 and head and neck cancer in 9. The monotherapy dose-escalation portion (N ≈ 52 patients) of the phase I ivuxolimab trial is reported in the paper. A male proportion of almost 85% and a mean age of around 60 years, ranging from about 23 to 90, were recorded for the dose-escalation cohort. Partial responses occurred in three dose-escalation patients: two with cutaneous melanoma and one with hepatocellular carcinoma. Intravenous ivuxolimab was administered to patients every 2 weeks at six dose levels: 0.01, 0.1, 0.3, 1.5, 3 and 10 mg/kg. Findings and caveats that apply to the study as a whole: After ivuxolimab, expanded clones were on average more numerous among CD8+ T cells than among CD4+ T cells. Partial responders in the 0.1-3.0 mg/kg groups had among the lowest normalized peripheral clonal expansion, especially among CD8+ T cells. The antigen specificity of the clonally expanded peripheral T cells was not determined. At doses of 0.1 to 3.0 mg/kg, clonal expansion of both CD4+ and CD8+ blood T cells was observed from baseline to week 6. Low levels of normalized T-cell clonal expansion were also seen in some patients who did not respond.

CDR1 is given as SGHRS and CDR2 as YFSETQ, both from the germline V gene. V is clipped by 4 bases and J by 4 bases, and the sequence between their germline boundaries is 12 bases long. Counted from cysteine to phenylalanine, this CDR3 has 14 amino acids. Only the CDR3 DNA is retained, 42 bases long and in frame from the first base. Patients with a history of autoimmune disease or receiving systemic immunosuppression were excluded from the trial. Peripheral blood for TCR sequencing was drawn from every dose cohort at baseline, at cycle 4 day 1 and at cycle 7 day 1. The samples were taken from a phase I, first-in-human, multicenter, open-label dose-escalation trial of ivuxolimab. Adults with locally advanced or metastatic head and neck squamous cell, hepatocellular, melanoma or renal cell carcinoma were enrolled in the trial. Before TCR sequencing, CD4+ T cells and CD8+ T cells were sorted from peripheral blood as separate populations.

For sequencing of the TCRbeta CDR3 region, genomic DNA was extracted from the sorted cells. TCRbeta CDR3 regions were sequenced using the immunoSEQ Assay. Entries here come from immuneACCESS through TCRdb and include only in-frame sequences with V and J called. Some clones fail to appear in such tables; in the studies checked, an unresolved V gene covers under half of the shortfall, and the cause of the remainder is unknown. The sample profile shows approximately 68,000 clones; more than 70% of them were found once. The top ten clones comprise 0.7% to 1% of the sample. The sequenced sample was CD4+ or CD8+ T cells sorted from blood, obtained in a trial of the OX40 agonist ivuxolimab. The TCR comes from an adult with an advanced solid tumor such as melanoma, head and neck, liver or kidney cancer. The chain links TRBV5-1 with TRBJ2-1, with the D gene not confidently named. The DNA reads as follows: TGCGCCAGCAGCCCTTTACGGAGTTACAATGAGCAGTTCTTC. It is translated as CASSPLRSYNEQFF.